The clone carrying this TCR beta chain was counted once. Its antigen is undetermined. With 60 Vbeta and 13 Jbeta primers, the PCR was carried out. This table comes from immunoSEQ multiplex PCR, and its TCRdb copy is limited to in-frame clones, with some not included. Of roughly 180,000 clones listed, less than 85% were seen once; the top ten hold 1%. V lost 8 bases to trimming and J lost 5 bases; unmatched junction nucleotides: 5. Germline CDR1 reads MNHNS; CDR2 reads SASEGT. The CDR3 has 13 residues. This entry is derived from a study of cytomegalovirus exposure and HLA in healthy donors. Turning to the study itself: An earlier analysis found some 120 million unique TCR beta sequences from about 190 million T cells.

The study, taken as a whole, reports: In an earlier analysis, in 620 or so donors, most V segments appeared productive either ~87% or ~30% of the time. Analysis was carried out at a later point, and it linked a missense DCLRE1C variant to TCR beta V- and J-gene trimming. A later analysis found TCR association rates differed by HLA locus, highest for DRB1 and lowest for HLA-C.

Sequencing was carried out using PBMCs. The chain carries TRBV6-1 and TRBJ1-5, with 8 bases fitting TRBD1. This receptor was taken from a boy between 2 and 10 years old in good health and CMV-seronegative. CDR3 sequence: CASGGQGDQPQHF. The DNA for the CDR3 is TGTGCCAGCGGTGGACAGGGAGATCAGCCCCAGCATTTT.